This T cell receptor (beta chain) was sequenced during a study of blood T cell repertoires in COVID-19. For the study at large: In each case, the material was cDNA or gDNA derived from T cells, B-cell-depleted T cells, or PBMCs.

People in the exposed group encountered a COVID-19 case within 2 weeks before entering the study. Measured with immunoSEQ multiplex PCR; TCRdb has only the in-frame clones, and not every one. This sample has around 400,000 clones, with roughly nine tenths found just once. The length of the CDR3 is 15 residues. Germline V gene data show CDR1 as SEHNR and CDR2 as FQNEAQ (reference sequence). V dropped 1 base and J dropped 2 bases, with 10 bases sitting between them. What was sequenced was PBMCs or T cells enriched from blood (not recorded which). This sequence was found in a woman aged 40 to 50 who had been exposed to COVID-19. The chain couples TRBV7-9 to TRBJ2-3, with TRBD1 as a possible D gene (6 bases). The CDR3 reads CASSLVPGATDTQYF. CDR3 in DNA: TGTGCCAGCAGCTTAGTCCCAGGGGCCACAGATACGCAGTATTTT.